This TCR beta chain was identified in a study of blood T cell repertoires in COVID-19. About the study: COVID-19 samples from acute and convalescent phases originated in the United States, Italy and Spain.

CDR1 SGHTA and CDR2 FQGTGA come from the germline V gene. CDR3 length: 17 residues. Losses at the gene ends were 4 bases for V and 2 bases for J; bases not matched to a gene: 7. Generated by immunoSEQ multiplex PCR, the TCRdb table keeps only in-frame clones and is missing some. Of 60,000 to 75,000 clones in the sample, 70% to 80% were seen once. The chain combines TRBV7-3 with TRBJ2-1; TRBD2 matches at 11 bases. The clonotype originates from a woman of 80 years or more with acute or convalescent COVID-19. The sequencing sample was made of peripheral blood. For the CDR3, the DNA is TGTGCCAGCAGCTCCGGGACTAGCGGCTTTCCCTACAATGAGCAGTTCTTC. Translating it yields CASSSGTSGFPYNEQFF.